The entry below gives a single T cell receptor (beta chain) sequence along with its context. Its binding antigen is unknown. Qualities for individual bases were not recorded, and no much larger clone is one base off. Explained via the paper, the time point label denotes: baseline before first vaccination. The vaccinee samples were drawn from two UK trials, COV001 and COV002, one of which was a single-blind randomized controlled phase 2/3 trial testing AZD1222 (ChAdOx1 nCoV-19) in healthy adults. For TCRbeta chain sequencing, PBMC samples from trial participants were taken at day 0 and at day 28 after the second dose. The CDR3, from cysteine to phenylalanine, totals 14 residues. The read is trimmed to its CDR3 DNA, 42 bases read in frame from base 1. CDR1 is given as MNHEY and CDR2 as SMNVEV, both from the germline V gene (reference sequence). Deletion took 4 bases off V and 3 bases off J, with a span of 12 bases between the germline ends.

The sample originates from a study of T cell responses to AZD1222 COVID-19 vaccine (dated by TCRdb to 2020 to 2023). General notes on the study: AZD1222 recipients with second doses at about 4 weeks or about 12 weeks were pooled, because spike-specific TCR depth and breadth did not differ between schedules. A total of just over 230 trial participants underwent TCR sequencing, of whom 207 received two doses of AZD1222 and 26 received two doses of the MenACWY control vaccine. Enrollment into the trials was organized by age into subgroups of 18-55, 56-69 and 70-plus years, and those subgroups contained roughly 150, 30 and 60 TCR-sequenced participants, respectively.

Here is what the overall study found, with its caveats: Reportedly, close to half of the unique spike-specific TCRs recognized epitopes lying outside the regions that are mutated in the B.1.351 and B.1.1.7 variants. No day 14 peak-response samples were available, so repertoires were characterized only after the peak T cell response. CD4 TCRs associated with the vaccine covered the entire spike protein, and the dominant responses were in regions 160-218 and 743-854. Conclusions about previously exposed vaccinees are limited, since just a handful of AZD1222 recipients were seropositive for SARS-CoV-2 at baseline. Spike-specific TCR breadth and depth rose significantly after two AZD1222 doses compared with day 0 and with MenACWY recipients. In the small 56-69-year group, the increase in depth fell short of significance, most likely because of low power. Participants were mostly white British, with more females than males. The authors suggested clonal diversity may have been underestimated.

The CDR3 regions of human TCRbeta chains were analyzed by immunosequencing. The study's processing was this. TCRs in the repertoires were compared against a reference library of SARS-CoV-2-specific TCRs that had been generated with the MIRA antigen-specificity platform. Breadth meant the fraction of unique TCRs that were SARS-CoV-2-associated, whereas depth meant the fraction of total T cells that were SARS-CoV-2-associated. Each spike-specific TCR was assigned to its reactive spike region and to a CD4 or CD8 class using the MIRA data. Log10-transformed breadth and depth values were compared by one-way ANOVA with Sidak's multiple comparisons tests. TCRdb retrieved this table from immuneACCESS and kept in-frame rearrangements only. Not all clones are present; in checked studies, unresolved V genes account for under half, and no reason is known for the remainder. V and J calls and clone size are those listed in that table; D and trimming were worked out from the DNA. The sample includes more than 100,000 clones, with roughly 91% observed a single time. Clones ranked in the top ten supply about 1.2% of the sample.

The sequence was obtained from an adult in good health. The V and J segments used are TRBV27 and TRBJ1-2; the D gene cannot be resolved reliably. The sequencing used peripheral blood, collected on day 0 of AZD1222 vaccination. CDR3 region: CASSYSPGDYGYTF. The nucleotide sequence reads TGTGCCAGCAGTTACTCCCCTGGGGACTATGGCTACACCTTC.